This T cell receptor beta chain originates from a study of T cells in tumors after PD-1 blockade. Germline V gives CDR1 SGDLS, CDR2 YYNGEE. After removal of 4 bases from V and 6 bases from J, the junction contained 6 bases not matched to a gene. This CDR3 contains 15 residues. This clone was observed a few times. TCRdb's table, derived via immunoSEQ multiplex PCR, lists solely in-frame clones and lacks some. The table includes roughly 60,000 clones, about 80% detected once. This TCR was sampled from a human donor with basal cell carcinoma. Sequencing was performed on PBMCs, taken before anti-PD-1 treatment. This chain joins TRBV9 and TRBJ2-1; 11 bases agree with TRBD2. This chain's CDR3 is CASSRGLAVINEQFF. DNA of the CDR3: TGTGCCAGCAGCCGGGGACTAGCGGTGATCAATGAGCAGTTCTTC.